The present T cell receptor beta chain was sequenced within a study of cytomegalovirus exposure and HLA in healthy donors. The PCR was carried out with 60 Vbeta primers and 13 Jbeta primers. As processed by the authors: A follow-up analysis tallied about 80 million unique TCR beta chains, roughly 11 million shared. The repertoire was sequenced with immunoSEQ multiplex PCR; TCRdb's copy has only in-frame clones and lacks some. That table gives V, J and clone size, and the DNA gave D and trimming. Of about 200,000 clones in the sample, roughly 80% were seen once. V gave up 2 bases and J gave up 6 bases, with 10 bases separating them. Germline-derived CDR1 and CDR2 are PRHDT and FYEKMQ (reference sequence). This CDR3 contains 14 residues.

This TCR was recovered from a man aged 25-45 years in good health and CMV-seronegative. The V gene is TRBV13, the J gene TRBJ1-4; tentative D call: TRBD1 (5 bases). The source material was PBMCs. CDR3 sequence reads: CASSLRGGDEKLFF. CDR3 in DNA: TGTGCCAGCAGCTTACGGGGGGGTGATGAAAAACTGTTTTTT. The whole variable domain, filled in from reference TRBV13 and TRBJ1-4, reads AAGVIQSPRHLIKEKRETATLKCYPIPRHDTVYWYQQGPGQDPQFLISFYEKMQSDKGSIPDRFSAQQFSDYHSELNMSSLELGDSALYFCASSLRGGDEKLFFGSGTQLSVL.